These 29 T cell receptor beta chains were all obtained from the same sample, sequenced in a study of spatial heterogeneity in lung cancer. Study observations and caveats: One measure, the expanded intratumoral alpha and beta TCR count, tracked tumor mutation counts.

No antigen has been assigned to these receptors. In TCRdb, the 5' RACE reads were re-called with MiXCR into one record per CDR3 protein. The sample consists of under 8,000 distinct CDR3 sequences, around 1.3% of them appearing once. Time point indicated: sample taken at primary tumor resection. The material was lung tumor tissue, obtained at surgery. These receptors came from a male donor with early-stage non-small cell lung cancer.

Ten or more counts support this clonotype. The chain uses TRBV20-1 and TRBJ2-3; D is perhaps TRBD1 or TRBD2 (6 bases each). Germline V lookup: CDR1 DFQATT, CDR2 SNEGSKA (reference sequence). CDR3 length equals 13 residues. Trimming cost V 6 bases and J 0 bases, with 10 bases left between them. The chain's CDR3 is CSAHGGSTDTQYF. CDR3 bases: TGCAGTGCCCACGGGGGCAGCACAGATACGCAGTATTTT.

This clonotype was detected many times. The rearrangement uses TRBV5-4 and TRBJ2-3; D perhaps matches TRBD2 (7 bases). The CDR3 runs to 17 residues. Trimming pared 4 bases from V and 2 bases from J, leaving 20 bases between. Germline loops: CDR1 SGHNT, CDR2 YYREEE (reference sequence). Written as DNA, the CDR3 is TGTGCCAGCAGCCCCGACGGGCGGGGGCCCATCACAGATACGCAGTATTTT. This encodes CASSPDGRGPITDTQYF.

This clonotype rates as medium-sized (0.01 to 0.1%). The rearrangement joins TRBV29-1 to TRBJ2-3; D call uncertain. Germline CDR1 SQVTM, CDR2 ANQGSEA. Trimming took 8 bases from V and 2 from J, leaving 11 bases between them. The CDR3 runs 12 residues. The CDR3 nucleotides read TGCAGCTCGAGCCTTGCCACAGATACGCAGTATTTT. Translation: CSSSLATDTQYF.

This clonotype was recorded many times. The rearrangement links TRBV3-1 to TRBJ1-1; TRBD1 is a possible D gene (5 bases). Per the germline V gene, CDR1 is LGHDT and CDR2 is YNNKEL (reference sequence). V lost 4 bases and J 14 bases, leaving 20 bases between the germline ends. The CDR3 loop spans 13 amino acids. The CDR3 sequence is CASSPSGTALGFF. In nucleotides, the CDR3 is TGTGCCAGCAGCCCTTCCGGGACCGCCTTAGGATTCTTT.

In this sample, this clonotype turned up many times. V and J are TRBV24-1 and TRBJ2-5; TRBD1 or TRBD2 may be the D gene (5 bases each). The CDR3 runs 15 residues. V lost 4 bases to trimming and J lost 3 bases, with 14 bases between them. CDR1 and CDR2 (germline): KGHDR, SFDVKD. CDR3 sequence: CATSEAGTEKETQYF. The CDR3 nucleotides are TGTGCCACCAGTGAGGCCGGGACCGAGAAAGAGACCCAGTACTTC.

There are many counts of this clonotype. The CDR3 sequence is CASSSYGYTGELFF. The CDR3 DNA reads TGTGCCAGCAGTTCGTATGGATACACCGGGGAGCTGTTTTTT. The rearrangement uses TRBV27 and TRBJ2-2, with no clear D. V was shortened by 4 bases and J by 3 bases, with 9 bases between the two germline ends. The CDR3 contains 14 residues. Per germline, CDR1 MNHEY and CDR2 SMNVEV (reference sequence).

This clonotype is labeled as medium-sized. V and J are TRBV29-1 and TRBJ2-1, with 9 bases lining up with TRBD2. The ends lost 8 bases at V and 10 bases at J; junction bases unmatched: 6. Germline V lookup: CDR1 SQVTM, CDR2 ANQGSEA. The CDR3 has 11 residues. The CDR3 DNA sequence: TGCAGCTTGACTAGCGGAGGGGAGCAGTTCTTC. Encoded protein: CSLTSGGEQFF.

This clonotype was found many times. This chain links TRBV5-1 with TRBJ2-3, with D unresolved. The CDR3 covers 17 residues. The V end was cut by 0 bases, the J end by 1 base, with 15 bases between. Germline CDR1 is SGHRS and CDR2 is YFSETQ. CDR3 loop: CASSLDPTTQRTDTQYF. CDR3 in DNA: TGCGCCAGCAGCTTGGATCCGACAACCCAACGCACAGATACGCAGTATTTT.

This clonotype was detected ten times or more. A much larger clone is a single base away; this may be a read error. The rearrangement links TRBV2 to TRBJ1-5; D is ambiguous. The germline V gene encodes CDR1 SNHLY and CDR2 FYNNEI. This CDR3 spans 13 amino acids. Trimming shortened V by 8 bases and J by 2 bases, and 10 bases separated the two germline ends. The CDR3 is CASGNSCNQPQHF. The CDR3 nucleotides read TGTGCCAGCGGGAACAGCTGCAATCAGCCCCAGCATTTT.

This clonotype showed up many times. J is TRBJ1-1 and V is TRBV20-1; 7 bases are shared with TRBD1. Germline CDR1 DFQATT, CDR2 SNEGSKA (reference sequence). J lost 1 base, V lost 8 bases, and 13 bases had no gene match. The CDR3 loop spans 15 amino acids. CDR3 sequence (DNA): TGCAGTTCGAGGCCCCGACAGGGAGGGAACACTGAAGCTTTCTTT. Its translation is CSSRPRQGGNTEAFF.

This clonotype is termed medium-sized. The chain recombines TRBV30 with TRBJ2-3; TRBD2 is a possible D gene (5 bases). The germline V gene encodes CDR1 GTSNPN and CDR2 SVGIG (reference sequence). The CDR3 loop spans 15 amino acids. Trimming took 3 bases from V and 0 from J, leaving 13 bases between them. The chain's CDR3 is CAWRRTGTSTDTQYF. The DNA of the CDR3 is TGTGCCTGGAGACGAACGGGAACTAGCACAGATACGCAGTATTTT.

This clonotype was seen repeatedly, ten times or more. V and J are TRBV29-1 and TRBJ2-3; D not resolved. Trimming took 5 bases from V and 2 from J, leaving 5 bases between them. Germline V gene sequence: CDR1 SQVTM, CDR2 ANQGSEA. There are 11 residues in the CDR3. This CDR3 reads CSVRSTDTQYF. The CDR3 nucleotides read TGCAGCGTTCGGTCCACAGATACGCAGTATTTT.

Ten or more counts support this clonotype. This chain uses TRBV7-9 with TRBJ2-7; a possible D gene is TRBD1 (5 bases). This CDR3 region has 12 residues. V lost 3 bases, J lost 5 bases, and 8 bases lay in between. Germline V gene sequence: CDR1 SEHNR, CDR2 FQNEAQ (reference sequence). CDR3 sequence (DNA): TGTGCCAGCAGCTTCCAGGGTGACGAGCAGTACTTC. Its protein is CASSFQGDEQYF.

This clonotype was counted ten times or more. The rearrangement uses TRBV20-1 and TRBJ2-7; 8 nucleotides agree with TRBD1. This CDR3 region has 14 residues. The junction had 4 bases not matched to a gene; V was cut back by 3 bases and J by 0 bases. Germline CDR1 DFQATT, CDR2 SNEGSKA (reference sequence). The CDR3 is CSASTGTGSYEQYF. The CDR3, as DNA: TGCAGTGCTAGCACCGGGACAGGCTCCTACGAGCAGTACTTC.

This clonotype appeared many times. The rearrangement uses TRBV6-1 and TRBJ2-5; 7 bases align to TRBD2. CDR3 length: 15 residues. CDR1 MNHNS and CDR2 SASEGT come from the germline V gene. Unmatched junction bases numbered 8, after V lost 2 bases and J lost 5 bases. The CDR3 reads CASSEMARREETQYF. CDR3 nucleotides: TGTGCCAGCAGTGAAATGGCGCGGCGGGAGGAGACCCAGTACTTC.

This clonotype was recorded many times. The chain links TRBV5-1 to TRBJ1-1; 7 bases are shared with TRBD1. J lost 3 bases, V lost 4 bases, and 6 bases had no gene match. Germline CDR1 is SGHRS and CDR2 is YFSETQ. The CDR3 contains 14 residues. DNA of the CDR3: TGCGCCAGCAGCATCCGACAGGGAGACACTGAAGCTTTCTTT. Translation gives CASSIRQGDTEAFF.

This clonotype was recorded many times. V gene TRBV10-2 combines with J gene TRBJ2-2; D may be TRBD2 (7 bases). The V end lost 3 bases, the J end lost 0 bases, and 17 bases lay between the germline ends. CDR3 size: 18 residues. Per the germline V gene, CDR1 is WSHSY and CDR2 is SAAADI. The CDR3 loop is CASSDMSGDIANTGELFF. The CDR3 DNA follows: TGCGCCAGCAGTGATATGAGCGGGGACATCGCGAACACCGGGGAGCTGTTTTTT.

For this clonotype: A read error may account for a junction end that differs from germline. This rearrangement joins TRBV24-1 to TRBJ2-2; maybe TRBD1 (8 bases). The CDR3 covers 13 residues. Germline CDR1 reads KGHDR; CDR2 reads SFDVKD. The CDR3 reads CATLSGSTGGRGF. CDR3 nucleotides: TGTGCCACCCTCTCGGGGTCCACAGGGGGGAGGGGTTTT.

This clonotype was detected many times. The chain uses TRBV7-2 and TRBJ1-2; D gene ambiguous. The CDR3 totals 14 residues. CDR1 and CDR2 from the germline V gene are SGHTA and FQGNSA. Between the trimmed V and J ends, which lost 1 base and 0 bases, there was a span of 6 bases. The DNA for the CDR3 is TGTGCCAGCAGCTTAGGGACTTCTAACTATGGCTACACCTTC. Amino acids: CASSLGTSNYGYTF.

The table lists this clonotype with a few counts. The genes are TRBV19 and TRBJ2-6; D may correspond to TRBD1 or TRBD2 (6 bases each). The CDR3 extends over 15 amino acids. Germline V gene data show CDR1 as LNHDA and CDR2 as SQIVND (reference sequence). The V gene lost 7 bases and the J gene lost 3 bases, with 13 bases spanning the gap. Here the CDR3 DNA reads TGTGCCAGTACCCCAGGGGAGGATGGGGCCAACGTCCTGACTTTC. Protein sequence: CASTPGEDGANVLTF.

The CDR3 DNA sequence: TGTGCCAGCAGCCAAGATCGAGGTGATGGAGCGGGACGGGCAGATACGCAGTATTTT. Translating gives CASSQDRGDGAGRADTQYF. This sequence joins TRBV4-2 and TRBJ2-3, with 7 nucleotides matching TRBD2. Per germline, CDR1 LGHNA and CDR2 YNFKEQ. The V gene end was trimmed by 0 bases and the J gene end by 4 bases; junction bases not matched to a gene: 16. The CDR3 contains 19 residues.

The table lists this clonotype with many counts. The rearrangement uses TRBV18 and TRBJ2-5; 8 bases fit TRBD1. V shed 3 bases and J 2 bases; nucleotides not matched to a gene: 5. In germline, CDR1 is KGHSH, CDR2 LQKENI. The CDR3 is made up of 15 amino acids. DNA of the CDR3: TGTGCCAGCTCACCGGGCCAGGGGGCTCAAGAGACCCAGTACTTC. This gives the protein CASSPGQGAQETQYF.

This clonotype was picked up many times. The chain is built from TRBV19 and TRBJ1-3; D not certain. CDR3 size: 14 residues. Trimming pared 7 bases from V and 3 bases from J, leaving 13 bases between. Germline CDR1 and CDR2: LNHDA and SQIVND (reference sequence). The CDR3, as DNA: TGTGCCAGTATGGTGAGCCGGAATGGAAACACCATATATTTT. It specifies CASMVSRNGNTIYF.

This clonotype appeared many times. DNA of the CDR3: TGCAGTGCTAGAGCGGCAGATACGCAGTATTTT. Translation gives CSARAADTQYF. The V call is TRBV20-1, the J call TRBJ2-3; D remains ambiguous. The V gene's germline CDR1 is DFQATT and CDR2 SNEGSKA (reference sequence). V lost 1 base, J lost 4 bases, and 3 bases lay in between. This CDR3 has 11 residues.

This clonotype was picked up many times. This chain joins TRBV7-9 and TRBJ2-3; D is possibly TRBD1 (6 bases). The CDR3 loop spans 14 amino acids. Germline CDR1 SEHNR, CDR2 FQNEAQ (reference sequence). V was pared by 6 bases and J by 0 bases, with 10 bases between. The CDR3 sequence is CASSPGVSTDTQYF. The CDR3 DNA follows: TGTGCCAGCAGTCCAGGGGTCAGCACAGATACGCAGTATTTT.

As regards this clonotype: It may be a read error: a sequence one base away is much more abundant. V usage is TRBV29-1 and J usage is TRBJ1-2; no clear D gene. From germline, CDR1 is SQVTM and CDR2 ANQGSEA. This CDR3 contains 9 residues. CDR3 in DNA: TGCAGCGGTGAAGAAGGCTACACCTTC. It specifies CSGEEGYTF.

This clonotype was seen at least ten times. The chain employs TRBV12-5 and TRBJ2-5, with 14 positions matching TRBD2. Germline V lookup: CDR1 LGHNT, CDR2 FRNRAP. This CDR3 contains 16 residues. V dropped 5 bases and J dropped 4; count of bases not matched to a gene: 6. CDR3 region: CASGQGLAGGGETQYF. The CDR3 nucleotides are TGTGCTAGTGGTCAAGGACTAGCGGGAGGAGGAGAGACCCAGTACTTC.

By sample share, this clonotype is medium-sized. V usage is TRBV29-1 and J usage is TRBJ1-2; 7 bases line up with TRBD1. Germline loops: CDR1 SQVTM, CDR2 ANQGSEA. V lost 4 bases to trimming and J lost 2 bases; unmatched junction nucleotides: 4. The CDR3 spans 13 residues. The CDR3, as DNA: TGCAGCGTTGGATGGACAGGCAACTATGGCTACACCTTC. It specifies CSVGWTGNYGYTF.

In its sample, this clonotype was seen many times. The chain joins TRBV7-2 to TRBJ1-1; the match to TRBD1 covers 8 bases. The ends lost 6 bases at V and 0 bases at J; junction bases unmatched: 3. The CDR3 consists of 14 residues. Germline V CDR1 and CDR2: SGHTA, FQGNSA. CDR3 nucleotide sequence: TGTGCCAGCAGGACAGGGGTGGTGAACACTGAAGCTTTCTTT. It is translated as CASRTGVVNTEAFF.